This T cell receptor (beta chain) was recorded in a study of OX40 agonist ivuxolimab in advanced cancers. Overall study: Partial responses were observed in three patients, of whom one had hepatocellular carcinoma and two had cutaneous melanoma.

The assay was immunoSEQ multiplex PCR, and TCRdb's table has in-frame clones only and misses some. The profile shows tens of thousands of clones, around nine tenths of them singletons. V was clipped by 6 bases and J by 7 bases, with 12 bases between them. Germline CDR1 is MNHEY and CDR2 is SVGAGI. The CDR3 contains 13 residues. Regarding the study as a whole: What antigens the expanded peripheral T cells recognized was never established.

About this clone: Its specificity is not known.

Source: CD4+ or CD8+ T cells sorted from blood, taken in a trial of the OX40 agonist ivuxolimab. The V call is TRBV6-5, the J call TRBJ1-4; maybe TRBD1 (5 bases). The TCR sequence derives from an adult with an advanced solid tumor such as melanoma, head and neck, liver or kidney cancer. This CDR3 reads CASRSGTPEKLFF. CDR3 DNA: TGTGCCAGCAGATCCGGGACCCCTGAAAAACTGTTTTTT.